This T cell receptor beta chain was identified in a study of T cell repertoires in cytomegalovirus infection (dated by TCRdb to the late 2010s). Broadly, across the study: Peptide stimulations targeted recently identified HLA-C-restricted CMV epitopes, whose presentation resists viral immunomodulation, together with well-studied HLA-B-restricted epitopes. The HLA type of each donor mattered for the analysis, because public TCR beta signatures pointed to carriage of CMV infection along with the matching HLA type. The paper as a whole reports these results and caveats: In both this cohort and an independent roughly 400-donor cohort, the cumulative frequency of public TCR beta family members distinguished carriers of CMV infection plus the relevant HLA type. The ex vivo response was dominated by HLA-C-restricted CMV-specific TCR beta clonotypes, and the single most frequent clonotype in two of eight donors was supplied by these HLA-C-restricted clonotypes.

This clonotype has only a few counts. Its antigen remains unidentified. Base-call qualities are not available, and no considerably larger clone is one nucleotide away. The sample's treatment or condition label, decoded: in vitro stimulation with specific CMV peptide epitopes to enrich CMV-specific T cells. Instrument used: Illumina HiSeq 1500. TCRdb cleaned the public reads at Q25 with fastp, built clones with MiXCR and kept in-frame beta chains. Each CDR3 protein appears once, grouped with its most common genes and DNA. The sample includes about a million distinct CDR3 sequences, with around a third observed a single time. Around 15% of the sample is held by the ten biggest clonotypes. Measured from the cysteine to the phenylalanine, the CDR3 is 15 residues long. Only the CDR3 part of the read is kept: 45 bases, read in frame from the first base. Per the germline V gene (reference sequence), SGHAT is the CDR1 and FQDESV is the CDR2. Relative to germline, V is 3 bases shorter and J is 1 base shorter, with 10 bases between their ends.

This receptor chain uses TRBV11-1 and TRBJ2-1; no confident D gene assignment can be made. The receptor's source is a human donor in good health (CMV status not recorded). Some clones in this sample may be carry-over from other donors' samples. The sequencing here drew on cultured CD8+ T cells from PBMCs, taken from culture after CMV antigen stimulation. The CDR3: CASSFSMGSYNEQFF. The nucleotide sequence is given as TGTGCCAGCAGCTTCTCTATGGGATCCTACAATGAGCAGTTCTTC.